This is a list of T cell receptor beta chains from one sample in a study of cytomegalovirus exposure and HLA in healthy donors. This table comes from immunoSEQ multiplex PCR, and its TCRdb copy is limited to in-frame clones, with some not included. The sample consists of about 38,000 clones, around three fifths of them appearing once. The sample comprised PBMCs. Receptors were obtained from a middle-aged man in good health and CMV-seropositive. The CDR3 runs from the conserved cysteine through the conserved F or W. A D gene is named only where the DNA matches it firmly. Only part of the rows carry a size: once, few, many, or a class if the clone is expanded.

CDR3aa	CDR3nt	v_gene	j_gene	d_gene	abundance
CASAPGTGNQPQHF	TGTGCCAGTGCCCCCGGGACAGGAAATCAGCCCCAGCATTTT	TRBV19	TRBJ1-5	TRBD1	NA
CASSPGTGGAYNYGYTF	TGTGCCAGCAGCCCGGGGACAGGGGGCGCCTATAACTATGGCTACACCTTC	TRBV5-4	TRBJ1-2	TRBD1	NA
CASSLINTEAFF	TGTGCCAGCAGCTTAATAAACACTGAAGCTTTCTTT	TRBV7-9	TRBJ1-1	NA	NA
CASSLSTAGGSDTQYF	TGTGCCAGCAGCTTATCAACAGCGGGGGGGTCAGATACGCAGTATTTT	TRBV7-2	TRBJ2-3	TRBD2	NA
CASSNRGQNSEAFF	TGTGCCAGCAGCAACAGGGGGCAAAACTCTGAAGCTTTCTTT	TRBV6-5	TRBJ1-1	TRBD1	few
CASSLRLTEAFF	TGTGCCAGCAGTCTCAGGTTAACTGAAGCTTTCTTT	TRBV28	TRBJ1-1	NA	NA
CASSMPRADYGYTF	TGTGCCAGCAGCATGCCGAGAGCGGACTATGGCTACACCTTC	TRBV7-9	TRBJ1-2	NA	NA
CASSSGQGDQPQHF	TGTGCCAGCAGTTCGGGACAGGGAGATCAGCCCCAGCATTTT	TRBV28	TRBJ1-5	TRBD1	few
CASSPDTGTNTEAFF	TGTGCCAGCAGTCCGGATACAGGGACGAACACTGAAGCTTTCTTT	TRBV5-6	TRBJ1-1	NA	many
CASSPESSYNSPLHF	TGTGCCAGCTCACCCGAGAGCTCCTATAATTCACCCCTCCACTTT	TRBV18	TRBJ1-6	NA	NA
CATRGTGFEKLFF	TGTGCCACCCGGGGGACAGGTTTTGAAAAACTGTTTTTT	TRBV6-5	TRBJ1-4	TRBD1	NA
CASSFLDREEGYTF	TGCGCCAGCAGCTTCCTAGACAGGGAGGAAGGCTACACCTTC	TRBV5-1	TRBJ1-2	TRBD1	NA
CASSLGGDRRNYGYTF	TGTGCCAGCAGCTTGGGGGGGGACAGGCGCAACTATGGCTACACCTTC	TRBV5-6	TRBJ1-2	TRBD1	few
CASSPRPGDGYTF	TGTGCCAGCTCACCCAGACCAGGGGATGGCTACACCTTC	TRBV18	TRBJ1-2	NA	few
CASSFEPRQETQYF	TGCGCCAGCAGCTTCGAGCCCCGACAAGAGACCCAGTACTTC	TRBV5-1	TRBJ2-5	NA	NA
CASSFFSRGRGDQPQHF	TGTGCCAGCAGCTTTTTCTCCAGGGGTCGTGGAGATCAGCCCCAGCATTTT	TRBV7-2	TRBJ1-5	NA	NA
CASSATGVEQYF	TGTGCCAGCAGCGCCACAGGGGTCGAGCAGTACTTC	TRBV7-9	TRBJ2-7	TRBD1	NA
CASSFQGPTHYEQYF	TGTGCCAGCAGTTTCCAGGGGCCAACTCACTACGAGCAGTACTTC	TRBV27	TRBJ2-7	NA	few
CASSPRQTSNQPQHF	TGTGCCAGCAGTCCTAGACAGACGAGCAATCAGCCCCAGCATTTT	TRBV5-6	TRBJ1-5	NA	few
CASSPVRSSGANVLTF	TGTGCCAGCAGCCCAGTAAGGAGCTCTGGGGCCAACGTCCTGACTTTC	TRBV5-6	TRBJ2-6	NA	NA
CASSQGPMGTALETQYF	TGCGCCAGCAGCCAAGGTCCCATGGGGACTGCACTAGAGACCCAGTACTTC	TRBV4-3	TRBJ2-5	NA	NA
CASSQDRLAGGYEQYF	TGCGCCAGCAGCCAAGATAGGTTAGCGGGTGGCTACGAGCAGTACTTC	TRBV4-1	TRBJ2-7	TRBD2	few
CASSIVGDYGYTF	TGTGCCAGTAGTATAGTAGGGGACTATGGCTACACCTTC	TRBV19	TRBJ1-2	NA	NA
CATGGVSYEQYF	TGTGCCACGGGGGGAGTTTCCTACGAGCAGTACTTC	TRBV10-3	TRBJ2-7	TRBD2	NA
CAWRFGGGSTDTQYF	TGTGCCTGGAGATTTGGCGGGGGCAGCACAGATACGCAGTATTTT	TRBV30	TRBJ2-3	NA	NA
CASSDGDRGHYGYTF	TGTGCCAGCAGTGACGGGGACAGGGGCCACTATGGCTACACCTTC	TRBV2	TRBJ1-2	TRBD1	NA
CAWSARHNYGYTF	TGTGCCTGGAGCGCGAGACACAACTATGGCTACACCTTC	TRBV30	TRBJ1-2	NA	NA
CAISGKERGGTEAFF	TGTGCCATCAGTGGAAAGGAAAGGGGTGGCACTGAAGCTTTCTTT	TRBV10-3	TRBJ1-1	NA	NA
CASMGHPTYEQYF	TGTGCCAGCATGGGACACCCTACCTACGAGCAGTACTTC	TRBV6-6	TRBJ2-7	NA	NA
CASSLGSGRAYTEAFF	TGCGCCAGCAGCTTGGGGTCCGGCAGGGCCTACACTGAAGCTTTCTTT	TRBV5-1	TRBJ1-1	NA	NA
CASSQGLANTDTQYF	TGCGCCAGCAGCCAAGGCCTAGCGAACACAGATACGCAGTATTTT	TRBV4-3	TRBJ2-3	NA	NA
CASSLRRDVGNQPQHF	TGTGCCAGCAGCTTGCGGAGGGATGTGGGCAATCAGCCCCAGCATTTT	TRBV5-7	TRBJ1-5	NA	NA
CASRAGGRGETQYF	TGTGCCAGCAGGGCTGGGGGTAGGGGGGAGACCCAGTACTTC	TRBV6-1	TRBJ2-5	NA	NA
CTSSQGGGGPIYNEQFF	TGCACCAGCAGCCAAGGGGGCGGGGGGCCCATATACAATGAGCAGTTCTTC	TRBV1	TRBJ2-1	NA	NA
CASSRSVGTEAFF	TGTGCCAGCTCACGATCCGTCGGCACTGAAGCTTTCTTT	TRBV18	TRBJ1-1	NA	NA
CASSLIMRGGTYNEQFF	TGTGCCAGCAGCTTAATTATGCGGGGAGGTACCTACAATGAGCAGTTCTTC	TRBV7-8	TRBJ2-1	NA	NA
CASKGATGSPQHF	TGTGCCAGCAAGGGGGCGACCGGATCACCCCAGCATTTT	TRBV2	TRBJ1-5	TRBD1	NA
CATRQALNTEAFF	TGCGCCACTAGACAGGCCCTGAACACTGAAGCTTTCTTT	TRBV4-1	TRBJ1-1	NA	NA